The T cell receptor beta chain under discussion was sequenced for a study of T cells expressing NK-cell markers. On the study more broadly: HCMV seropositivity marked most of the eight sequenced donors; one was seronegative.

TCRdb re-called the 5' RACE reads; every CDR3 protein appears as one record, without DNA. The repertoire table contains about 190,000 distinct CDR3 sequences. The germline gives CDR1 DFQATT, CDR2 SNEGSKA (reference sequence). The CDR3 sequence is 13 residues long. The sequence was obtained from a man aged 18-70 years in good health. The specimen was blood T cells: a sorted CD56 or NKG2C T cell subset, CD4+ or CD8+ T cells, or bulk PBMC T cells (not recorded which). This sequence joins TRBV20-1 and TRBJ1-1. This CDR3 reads CSAGGRFATEAFF.